This T cell receptor (beta chain) was captured by sequencing in a study of blood T cell repertoires in COVID-19 (dated by TCRdb to about 2020). Broadly, across the study: Collaborator samples came from the United States, Italy and Spain and covered acute and convalescent phases of COVID-19. The material from the prospective study consisted of cDNA or gDNA derived from T cells, B-cell-depleted T cells, or PBMCs. Deeply sampled blood TCRbeta repertoires from subjects exposed to, actively infected with, or recovered from COVID-19 were included in the dataset. The repertoires were made available in a free public database intended to serve as a resource for research on the immune response to SARS-CoV-2. The samples were drawn from the first 160 participants of the ongoing ImmuneRACE study and from 950 to 1,500 subjects provided by 6 global collaborators. Nearly every sample came with metadata listing a de-identified subject ID, COVID-19 status, age in years and sex. Where available, HLA class I and class II types were taken from metadata supplied by the sample provider and were not determined by assay-based typing.

This clone was picked up a small number of times. Its antigen remains undetermined. One base away there is no much larger clone; base qualities are not given. Whole blood was collected in K2EDTA tubes by collaborating institutions according to the institutions' own protocols. For TCRbeta analysis, collaborators shipped samples as frozen whole blood, isolated PBMCs, or DNA extracted from either of those sample types. The full study reports these points: The amount of clinical and demographic metadata varied by source and participant and was provided uncurated.

Sequences SGHRS (CDR1) and YFSETQ (CDR2) are obtained from the germline V gene. At the junction V is shortened by 0 bases and J by 1 base, with 7 bases in between. The CDR3, cysteine through phenylalanine, is 14 amino acids long. CDR3 DNA only is kept here, 42 bases in frame from base 1. TCRbeta CDR3 regions were amplified from genomic DNA by means of the immunoSEQ Assay, a bias-controlled multiplex PCR. The authors processed their data as follows. Within the assay, amplification of reference gene primers was used to estimate how many nucleated cells each sample contained. To quantify the absolute abundance of each unique TCRbeta CDR3 rearrangement, sequence reads were collapsed and filtered. For each sample, productive Simpson clonality was calculated as the square root of Simpson's diversity index over productive rearrangements. This is the immuneACCESS table as TCRdb keeps it, with only in-frame sequences that have V and J called. A part of the clones is gone; compared with another copy, unresolved V genes explain less than half, and the rest is unexplained. D and trimming were read from the DNA, whereas the V and J calls and clone size are those reported in that table. Across this sample there are under 70,000 clones, with 65% to 80% seen only once. The ten largest clones add up to 20% of the sample.

The sample consisted of peripheral blood. This sequence was found in a woman aged 80 or over with active or convalescent COVID-19. The chain uses TRBV5-1 and TRBJ2-5, with TRBD2 as a weak D call on 6 bases. CDR3 protein: CASSLGTTQETQYF. The DNA is TGCGCCAGCAGCTTGGGGACTACCCAAGAGACCCAGTACTTC.